These 23 T cell receptor beta chains share one sample of origin, sequenced in a study of T cell responses to AZD1222 COVID-19 vaccine. The data were produced by immunoSEQ multiplex PCR, yet TCRdb's version contains in-frame clones alone and is incomplete. The data show 120,000 to 150,000 clones, with roughly 87% seen just once and around 1.5% held by the top ten. The sequencing used peripheral blood, collected 28 days after the second AZD1222 dose. These receptors came from an adult who received the AZD1222 COVID-19 vaccine.

V is TRBV19 and J is TRBJ1-2, with D unclear. This CDR3 contains 15 residues. Trimming shortened V by 1 base and J by 8 bases, and 17 bases separated the two germline ends. The germline CDR1 and CDR2 sequences are LNHDA and SQIVND (reference sequence). The CDR3 here is CASSIVVQSPIGYTF. The CDR3 coding sequence is TGTGCCAGTAGTATAGTAGTACAGTCCCCTATCGGCTACACCTTC.

V usage is TRBV29-1 and J usage is TRBJ2-6; perhaps TRBD1 as D (6 bases). CDR1 and CDR2 (germline): SQVTM, ANQGSEA. V was trimmed by 3 bases and J by 4 bases, leaving 10 bases between them. This CDR3 contains 14 residues. The CDR3 sequence: CSVDGTFGANVLTF. CDR3 nucleotide sequence: TGCAGCGTTGATGGGACATTCGGGGCCAACGTCCTGACTTTC.

This rearrangement joins TRBV18 to TRBJ1-1; 7 positions agree with TRBD1. V lost 3 bases and J lost 1; bases outside the gene matches: 2. The V gene's germline CDR1 is KGHSH and CDR2 LQKENI. CDR3 length: 14 amino acids. CDR3 nucleotides: TGTGCCAGCTCACCTGACAGGGCGAACACTGAAGCTTTCTTT. This sequence encodes CASSPDRANTEAFF. Full variable domain (outside the CDR3, taken from reference TRBV18 and TRBJ1-1): NAGVMQNPRHLVRRRGQEARLRCSPMKGHSHVYWYRQLPEEGLKFMVYLQKENIIDESGMPKERFSAEFPKEGPSILRIQQVVRGDSAAYFCASSPDRANTEAFFGQGTRLTVV.

This clone was observed a few times. The J gene is TRBJ1-2, the V gene TRBV5-1; D remains ambiguous. Germline V gene sequence: CDR1 SGHRS, CDR2 YFSETQ. With 0 bases removed from V and 3 bases from J, the gap between germline ends came to 9 bases. This CDR3 spans 14 amino acids. The CDR3 protein is CASSLGGKDYGYTF. In DNA, the CDR3 is TGCGCCAGCAGCTTGGGTGGGAAAGACTATGGCTACACCTTC.

J is TRBJ2-5 and V is TRBV5-5; D is ambiguous. Germline values: CDR1 SGHKS, CDR2 YYEKEE (reference sequence). V was pared by 2 bases and J by 1 base, with 6 bases between. This CDR3 region has 13 residues. The CDR3 DNA reads as TGTGCCAGCAGCTTAGTCTCCCAAGAGACCCAGTACTTC. This translates into CASSLVSQETQYF.

This sequence joins TRBV11-3 and TRBJ1-1; D call uncertain. Trimming left V 3 bases short and J 0 bases short, with 8 bases between. The CDR3 sequence is 14 residues long. Germline V gene data show CDR1 as SGHNT and CDR2 as YENEEA. The CDR3 DNA reads as TGTGCCAGCAGCTTTGGGGTAATGAACACTGAAGCTTTCTTT. It yields the protein CASSFGVMNTEAFF.

This clone is a singleton in its sample. J is TRBJ2-3 and V is TRBV7-2; TRBD2 is a possible D gene (6 bases). The CDR3 runs to 13 residues. CDR1 SGHTA and CDR2 FQGNSA come from the germline V gene. The V end was cut by 3 bases, the J end by 12 bases, with 16 bases between. This CDR3 is CASSFGLTPRQYF. The CDR3 DNA reads as TGTGCCAGCAGCTTCGGACTAACCCCCCGACAGTATTTT.

This chain uses TRBV11-3 with TRBJ1-1; 11 bases line up with TRBD1. The V gene's germline CDR1 is SGHNT and CDR2 YENEEA. The CDR3 runs 19 residues. J was trimmed by 0 bases and V by 5 bases; bases with no gene match: 14. CDR3 amino acids: CASSPRTGGEMGLNTEAFF. The CDR3 nucleotides read TGTGCCAGCAGCCCTCGGACAGGGGGCGAAATGGGGCTGAACACTGAAGCTTTCTTT.

This chain uses TRBV4-2 with TRBJ1-1, with 7 bases that match TRBD1. Germline V CDR1 and CDR2: LGHNA, YNFKEQ. This CDR3 is built from 16 residues. The junction had 11 bases not matched to a gene; V was cut back by 2 bases and J by 5 bases. The CDR3: CASSQPATGDGTEAFF. Here the CDR3 DNA reads TGTGCCAGCAGCCAACCCGCAACAGGGGATGGGACTGAAGCTTTCTTT.

On this clone itself: Its ends do not fully match the called genes, so a read error is possible. The chain joins TRBV7-6 to TRBJ1-2; 9 positions agree with TRBD1. Germline V gene data show CDR1 as SGHVS and CDR2 as FNYEAQ. CDR3 size: 15 residues. The CDR3 is CASSRGTGSNNGYTF. The CDR3, as DNA: TGTGCCAGCAGCCGCGGGACAGGGAGTAACAATGGCTACACCTTC.

The rearrangement joins TRBV30 to TRBJ1-5; D is perhaps TRBD1 (5 bases). CDR3 length: 14 amino acids. Per germline, CDR1 GTSNPN and CDR2 SVGIG (reference sequence). V was trimmed by 5 bases and J by 2 bases, leaving 13 bases between them. In DNA form, the CDR3 reads TGTGCCTGGGACAGTGGTATCGGCAATCAGCCCCAGCATTTT. This translates into CAWDSGIGNQPQHF. Combining the CDR3 with reference TRBV30 and TRBJ1-5 gives the whole variable domain SQTIHQWPATLVQPVGSPLSLECTVEGTSNPNLYWYRQAAGRGLQLLFYSVGIGQISSEVPQNLSASRPQDRQFILSSKKLLLSDSGFYLCAWDSGIGNQPQHFGDGTRLSIL.

This clone occurred once. V is TRBV7-3 and J is TRBJ2-1, with D possibly being TRBD2 (5 bases). CDR1 is SGHTA and CDR2 is FQGTGA in the germline V gene. This CDR3 contains 14 residues. Trimming stripped 5 bases from V and 8 bases from J, with 16 bases between. CDR3 sequence: CASSRDSSSYEQFF. The CDR3 coding sequence is TGTGCCAGCAGCCGTGACTCTAGCAGCTATGAGCAGTTCTTC.

This chain uses TRBV11-2 with TRBJ2-2; D remains unclear. Germline V CDR1 and CDR2: SGHAT, FQNNGV. With 3 bases removed from V and 1 base from J, the gap between germline ends came to 12 bases. The CDR3 has 16 residues. Written as DNA, the CDR3 is TGTGCCAGCAGCTTGATGTACAGCAAGAACACCGGGGAGCTGTTTTTT. Translating it yields CASSLMYSKNTGELFF.

The chain combines TRBV19 with TRBJ2-7; D uncertain. The CDR3 contains 14 residues. Trimming left V 1 base short and J 0 bases short, with 7 bases between. Germline-derived CDR1 and CDR2 are LNHDA and SQIVND (reference sequence). This chain's CDR3 is CASSIGGSSYEQYF. In DNA, the CDR3 is TGTGCCAGTAGTATAGGAGGCAGCTCCTACGAGCAGTACTTC.

The V gene is TRBV2, the J gene TRBJ2-7, with D perhaps matching TRBD1 (5 bases). Trimming stripped 1 base from V and 2 bases from J, with 12 bases between. The CDR3 runs to 15 residues. Germline V gene data show CDR1 as SNHLY and CDR2 as FYNNEI. DNA of the CDR3: TGTGCCAGCAGTGAAGGGGCAGGGCGAGCCTACGAGCAGTACTTC. Translating gives CASSEGAGRAYEQYF.

The V and J genes are TRBV6-5 and TRBJ1-1, with 8 bases lining up with TRBD1. Germline CDR1 is MNHEY and CDR2 is SVGAGI. With V trimmed by 6 bases and J by 5 bases, 5 bases remained unmatched. This CDR3 is built from 13 residues. CDR3 in DNA: TGTGCCAGCAGAAGGACAGGGCAAACTGAAGCTTTCTTT. This gives the protein CASRRTGQTEAFF.

The rearrangement joins TRBV10-3 to TRBJ2-5, with D hard to call. From germline, CDR1 is ENHRY and CDR2 SYGVKD. V shed 0 bases and J shed 5 bases, with 7 bases lying between them. This CDR3 contains 13 residues. The CDR3 DNA sequence: TGTGCCATCAGTGAGTCACCCGGGGAGACCCAGTACTTC. This sequence encodes CAISESPGETQYF.

The chain is built from TRBV5-1 and TRBJ2-1; 12 bases match TRBD2. Germline CDR1 SGHRS, CDR2 YFSETQ. The CDR3 covers 14 residues. Unmatched junction bases numbered 6, after V lost 7 bases and J lost 7 bases. CDR3 sequence (DNA): TGCGCCAGCGCCCTAGCGGGAGGGCGGAATGAGCAGTTCTTC. Translated: CASALAGGRNEQFF.

This chain uses TRBV18 with TRBJ1-1; D unclear. Trimming pared 1 base from V and 5 bases from J, leaving 8 bases between. Germline CDR1 reads KGHSH; CDR2 reads LQKENI. This CDR3 is 13 amino acids long. CDR3 bases: TGTGCCAGCTCACCACAAAAGGTAACTGAAGCTTTCTTT. This translates into CASSPQKVTEAFF.

This sequence joins TRBV30 and TRBJ1-2; D ambiguous. CDR1 is GTSNPN and CDR2 is SVGIG in the germline V gene (reference sequence). Trimming shortened V by 0 bases and J by 6 bases, and 11 bases separated the two germline ends. This CDR3 comprises 13 residues. The CDR3 region is CAWSVQGIHGYTF. CDR3 coding DNA: TGTGCCTGGAGTGTACAAGGGATCCATGGCTACACCTTC.

The rearrangement joins TRBV4-1 to TRBJ1-2, with 7 nucleotides matching TRBD1. The germline V gene has CDR1 MGHRA and CDR2 YSYEKL. This CDR3 region has 17 residues. V lost 4 bases to trimming and J lost 4 bases; unmatched junction nucleotides: 15. This chain's CDR3 is CASSRTSTLWDSYGYTF. CDR3 coding DNA: TGCGCCAGCAGCCGAACCTCTACGCTATGGGACAGCTATGGCTACACCTTC.

The chain combines TRBV7-2 with TRBJ1-2; 8 positions match TRBD1. Germline values: CDR1 SGHTA, CDR2 FQGNSA. V lost 5 bases to trimming and J lost 6 bases; unmatched junction nucleotides: 8. The CDR3 sequence is 14 residues long. The CDR3 loop reads CASSPRTGTHGYTF. In DNA form, the CDR3 reads TGTGCCAGCAGCCCCCGGACAGGGACCCATGGCTACACCTTC.

J is TRBJ2-7 and V is TRBV5-1, with no clear D. CDR1 SGHRS and CDR2 YFSETQ come from the germline V gene. V lost 4 bases, J lost 0 bases, and 11 bases lay in between. This CDR3 has 14 residues. CDR3: CASSPGFLSYEQYF. In nucleotides, the CDR3 is TGCGCCAGCAGCCCCGGATTTCTCTCCTACGAGCAGTACTTC.